These T cell receptor beta chains were read from a single sample in a study of blood T cell repertoires in COVID-19. The protocol was immunoSEQ multiplex PCR, while the TCRdb copy is restricted to in-frame clones and leaves out a portion. In the table there are about 280,000 clones, 87% of which are singletons. Sequencing was performed on PBMCs or T cells enriched from blood (not recorded which). Receptors were obtained from a woman between 40 and 55 years old who had recovered from COVID-19. Both conserved end residues are part of each CDR3. The D gene is left open where the match is weak. Size is stated for part of the rows, as once, few or many counts, or as a class when the clone is expanded.

>-|TRBV7-2|-|TRBJ2-3
CASSHRRGLDGSDTQYF
TGTGCCAGCAGCCACCGGAGGGGCCTCGATGGCTCTGATACGCAGTATTTT
>once|TRBV7-8|TRBD1|TRBJ2-7
CASSTGTAYEQYF
TGTGCCAGCAGCACCGGGACAGCCTACGAGCAGTACTTC
>-|TRBV7-8|-|TRBJ1-1
CASSLGQNTEAFF
TGTGCCAGCAGCTTAGGTCAGAACACTGAAGCTTTCTTT
>-|TRBV27|-|TRBJ2-3
CASSRLAFTDTQYF
TGTGCCAGCAGTCGACTTGCGTTCACAGATACGCAGTATTTT
>-|TRBV29-1|TRBD2|TRBJ2-1
CSIEGLAGEVRNEQFF
TGCAGCATTGAGGGACTAGCGGGAGAGGTTCGCAATGAGCAGTTCTTC
>-|TRBV28|TRBD2|TRBJ2-1
CASSLPLTSWGSPFF
TGTGCCAGCAGTCTTCCACTGACTAGCTGGGGAAGTCCGTTCTTC
>-|TRBV19|TRBD2|TRBJ2-3
CASSIDGRVAGPDTQYF
TGTGCCAGTAGTATAGATGGGAGGGTAGCGGGACCGGATACGCAGTATTTT
>-|TRBV28|TRBD2|TRBJ2-7
CASSPGRGPPYEQYF
TGTGCCAGCAGTCCGGGGAGGGGTCCCCCCTACGAGCAGTACTTC
>-|TRBV4-1|-|TRBJ1-6
CASSHPTANSPLHF
TGCGCCAGCAGCCACCCGACAGCGAATTCACCCCTCCACTTT
>once|TRBV9|TRBD1|TRBJ2-7
CASSADRGPYEQYF
TGTGCCAGCAGCGCCGACAGGGGGCCCTACGAGCAGTACTTC
>-|TRBV14|-|TRBJ2-7
CASSQEGEGEQYF
TGTGCCAGCAGCCAAGAGGGTGAGGGCGAGCAGTACTTC
>few|TRBV6-5|TRBD2|TRBJ2-7
CASTGTRAREQYF
TGTGCCAGCACCGGGACTAGGGCGAGGGAGCAGTACTTC
>-|TRBV7-2|-|TRBJ2-2
CASSPQGGTPVNGELFF
TGTGCCAGCAGCCCCCAGGGCGGGACGCCTGTTAACGGGGAGCTGTTTTTT
>-|TRBV10-3|TRBD2|TRBJ2-1
CAISESTSAGPYNEQFF
TGTGCCATCAGTGAGTCGACTAGCGCGGGACCATACAATGAGCAGTTCTTC
>-|TRBV12-2|-|TRBJ2-1
CASLLSSTTSVSYNEQFF
TGTGCAAGTCTCCTGAGTTCGACTACTAGCGTCTCCTACAATGAGCAGTTCTTC
>-|TRBV7-9|-|TRBJ1-2
CASSLRGELYGYTF
TGTGCCAGCAGCTTACGGGGAGAGTTATATGGCTACACCTTC
>-|TRBV19|TRBD2|TRBJ2-1
CASRSGRFFKTNEQFF
TGTGCCAGTCGGAGCGGGAGGTTTTTTAAAACCAATGAGCAGTTCTTC
>-|TRBV7-4|TRBD1|TRBJ2-2
CASSLRGAGTGANTGELFF
TGTGCCAGCAGCTTACGGGGTGCCGGGACAGGGGCAAACACCGGGGAGCTGTTTTTT
>few|TRBV25-1|TRBD1|TRBJ2-3
CASGSIGQGWTDTQYF
TGTGCCAGCGGTTCGATCGGACAGGGGTGGACAGATACGCAGTATTTT
>-|TRBV5-1|-|TRBJ2-7
CASSLSNQGLGYEQYF
TGCGCCAGCAGCTTATCTAACCAGGGACTCGGCTACGAGCAGTACTTC
>-|TRBV7-2|TRBD2|TRBJ2-1
CASSQSTSGSYNEQFF
TGTGCCAGCAGCCAGTCGACTAGCGGGTCCTACAATGAGCAGTTCTTC
>-|TRBV28|-|TRBJ1-4
CASSTGWGHEKLFF
TGTGCCAGCAGCACAGGGTGGGGGCATGAAAAACTGTTTTTT
>once|TRBV21-1|-|TRBJ2-3
CASPKGRGNTDTQYF
TGTGCCAGCCCCAAGGGGAGGGGAAACACAGATACGCAGTATTTT
>-|TRBV28|TRBD1|TRBJ1-1
CASSFRDRVEAFF
TGTGCCAGCAGTTTCCGGGACAGGGTTGAAGCTTTCTTT
>-|TRBV6-5|-|TRBJ1-2
CASSQSGGLHGYTF
TGTGCCAGCAGTCAATCTGGGGGGTTACATGGCTACACCTTC
>-|TRBV2|TRBD2|TRBJ2-1
CASRALAGAYDEQFF
TGTGCCAGCAGGGCTCTAGCGGGAGCGTACGATGAGCAGTTCTTC
>-|TRBV19|TRBD1|TRBJ1-1
CASSPGDRGVNTEAFF
TGTGCCAGTAGTCCTGGGGACAGGGGCGTGAACACTGAAGCTTTCTTT
>-|TRBV7-2|TRBD1|TRBJ1-1
CASSGNRGRGTEAFF
TGTGCCAGCAGCGGTAACAGGGGGCGAGGTACTGAAGCTTTCTTT
>-|TRBV12-3/TRBV12-4|TRBD1|TRBJ1-2
CASSWGQGDGYTF
TGTGCCAGCTCCTGGGGACAGGGGGATGGCTACACCTTC
>-|TRBV27|TRBD1|TRBJ1-2
CASSLSRTGADYGYTF
TGTGCCAGCAGTTTGTCCCGGACAGGGGCGGACTATGGCTACACCTTC
>-|TRBV19|TRBD1|TRBJ2-3
CASTPFLQWGQEGIADTQYF
TGTGCCAGTACCCCTTTCCTTCAGTGGGGACAGGAAGGTATCGCAGATACGCAGTATTTT
>-|TRBV7-2|-|TRBJ1-1
CASSKDKNTEAFF
TGTGCCAGCAGCAAGGACAAGAACACTGAAGCTTTCTTT
>-|TRBV7-3|-|TRBJ1-1
CASSFGGNTEAFF
TGTGCCAGCAGCTTCGGGGGGAACACTGAAGCTTTCTTT
>-|TRBV7-2|-|TRBJ2-3
CASSLRRWDTDTQYF
TGTGCCAGCAGCTTACGGAGGTGGGACACAGATACGCAGTATTTT
>-|TRBV7-2|-|TRBJ1-6
CASSQQGTYNSPLHF
TGTGCCAGCAGCCAACAGGGCACCTATAATTCACCCCTCCACTTT